These T cell receptor beta chains were read from a single sample in a study of T-cell reconstitution after alpha-beta-depleted transplantation in children. MiXCR, run by TCRdb on the PCR reads, gives a single entry per CDR3 protein. The table has approximately 420,000 distinct CDR3 sequences, 11% seen once. Material: PBMCs from the stem cell graft donor, obtained from the stem cell graft. The receptors were sampled from a human donor who donated a stem cell graft to a child with acute myeloid leukemia. The CDR3 runs from the conserved cysteine through the conserved F or W. Each record gives: J gene, V gene, CDR3 length, clone size, D gene, CDR3 protein, CDR3 DNA. The D gene is left open where the match is weak. Some rows have no size entry. The others give once, few or many, or a class for an expanded clone.

TRBJ2-3 TRBV11-2 16 - - CASSLGAGFSTDTQYF TGTGCCAGCAGCTTAGGGGCGGGATTCAGCACAGATACGCAGTATTTT
TRBJ2-1 TRBV7-3 13 many - CASSLLGYNEQFF TGTGCCAGCAGCTTACTAGGGTACAATGAGCAGTTCTTC
TRBJ1-1 TRBV18 15 - TRBD1 CASSPGQVMNTEAFF TGTGCCAGCTCACCGGGACAGGTCATGAACACTGAAGCTTTCTTT
TRBJ1-2 TRBV10-3 17 few TRBD1 CAISGPPGQGLNYGYTF TGTGCCATCAGTGGACCCCCGGGACAGGGCCTTAACTATGGCTACACCTTC
TRBJ2-5 TRBV5-1 12 many - CASSPTDETQYF TGCGCCAGCAGCCCCACAGACGAGACCCAGTACTTC
TRBJ2-5 TRBV20-1 18 - TRBD2 CSAPKGGLAEAVGETQYF TGCAGTGCTCCGAAAGGAGGACTAGCGGAGGCGGTTGGGGAGACCCAGTACTTC
TRBJ2-5 TRBV20-1 15 few TRBD1 CSALRGDRGPETQYF TGCAGTGCTCTGAGGGGGGACAGGGGGCCAGAGACCCAGTACTTC
TRBJ2-2 TRBV7-2 16 few - CASSLPWTANTGELFF TGTGCCAGCAGCTTGCCCTGGACAGCGAACACCGGGGAGCTGTTTTTT
TRBJ2-1 TRBV29-1 13 few TRBD2 CSLWTSGHNEQFF TGCAGCCTCTGGACTAGCGGCCACAATGAGCAGTTCTTC
TRBJ1-2 TRBV6-1 14 few TRBD1 CASCGTVTIYGYTF TGTGCCAGCTGCGGGACAGTTACTATCTATGGCTACACCTTC
TRBJ2-6 TRBV18 17 - - CASSPGTPSSGANVLTF TGTGCCAGCTCTCCAGGGACTCCTTCTTCTGGGGCCAACGTCCTGACTTTC